The 20 T cell receptor beta chains given below trace back to one sample, sequenced in a study of OX40 agonist ivuxolimab in advanced cancers. Repertoires were generated with immunoSEQ multiplex PCR, while TCRdb's copy carries only in-frame clones and drops some. The sample consists of tens of thousands of clones, approximately 80% of them appearing once. This specimen consisted of CD4+ or CD8+ T cells sorted from blood, obtained in a trial of the OX40 agonist ivuxolimab. These receptors were collected from an adult with an advanced solid tumor such as melanoma, head and neck, liver or kidney cancer.

In its sample, this clone was seen a few times. This rearrangement joins TRBV29-1 to TRBJ1-1, with D tentatively TRBD1 (6 bases). CDR3 length: 15 residues. Per germline, CDR1 SQVTM and CDR2 ANQGSEA. The V end was cut by 3 bases, the J end by 6 bases, with 20 bases between. This CDR3 is CSVDWTDHPTAEAFF. As DNA, the CDR3 is TGCAGCGTTGATTGGACAGATCACCCCACTGCTGAAGCTTTCTTT.

This chain joins TRBV4-3 and TRBJ1-4; 7 bases line up with TRBD1. From germline, CDR1 is LGHNA and CDR2 YSLEER. This CDR3 is 16 amino acids long. The V and J ends lost 3 bases and 7 bases, in that order; junction bases with no gene match: 11. The CDR3, as DNA: TGCGCCAGCAGCCAGGATGGAGGGGGCGGTAGTGAAAAACTGTTTTTT. It translates to CASSQDGGGGSEKLFF.

J is TRBJ2-1 and V is TRBV30; TRBD2 might be the D (5 bases). Trimming took 0 bases from V and 3 from J, leaving 9 bases between them. Germline V gene data show CDR1 as GTSNPN and CDR2 as SVGIG (reference sequence). The CDR3 sequence is 14 residues long. The CDR3 DNA sequence: TGTGCCTGGAGTGTTTTTGACTACTACAATGAGCAGTTCTTC. Its protein product is CAWSVFDYYNEQFF. The variable domain in full, completed from reference TRBV30 and TRBJ2-1, reads SQTIHQWPATLVQPVGSPLSLECTVEGTSNPNLYWYRQAAGRGLQLLFYSVGIGQISSEVPQNLSASRPQDRQFILSSKKLLLSDSGFYLCAWSVFDYYNEQFFGPGTRLTVL.

About this clone: A junction end diverges from the germline sequence, so it may reflect a read error. The chain employs TRBV5-1 and TRBJ2-1; 11 bases are a match to TRBD2. The CDR3 has 17 residues. CDR1 is SGHRS, CDR2 YFSETQ, per germline. CDR3 DNA: TGCGCCAGCAGTTTGGCCGAGCGACTAGCGGGGACCAATGAGCAGTTCTTC. Residues: CASSLAERLAGTNEQFF.

The chain has TRBV9 and TRBJ1-1; 7 positions match TRBD1. With 4 bases clipped from V and 4 bases from J, the junction kept 10 bases outside the gene matches. The length of the CDR3 is 15 residues. The V gene's germline CDR1 is SGDLS and CDR2 YYNGEE. The CDR3 DNA is TGTGCCAGCAGCCCGGGACAGATGAGGAGCACTGAAGCTTTCTTT. Translating it yields CASSPGQMRSTEAFF.

This chain links TRBV5-4 with TRBJ2-7; D remains ambiguous. Germline V gene data show CDR1 as SGHNT and CDR2 as YYREEE (reference sequence). The germline V and J ends were trimmed by 2 bases and 3 bases, with 9 bases remaining between them. The CDR3 is 13 residues long. In DNA, the CDR3 is TGTGCCAGCAGCTTCACGCACAGCTACGAGCAGTACTTC. Amino acid sequence: CASSFTHSYEQYF.

The V call is TRBV6-5, the J call TRBJ2-3, with a tentative D call TRBD2 (6 bases). From germline, CDR1 is MNHEY and CDR2 SVGAGI. The CDR3 runs 15 residues. V lost 5 bases, J lost 3 bases, and 15 bases lay in between. CDR3 nucleotides: TGTGCCAGCAGTGGTCGGGACTCCCTAACAGATACGCAGTATTTT. Translating it yields CASSGRDSLTDTQYF.

This clone was detected once. V and J are TRBV5-6 and TRBJ2-3; the match to TRBD1 covers 7 bases. Germline-derived CDR1 and CDR2 are SGHDT and YYEEEE. The CDR3 runs 16 residues. Unmatched junction bases numbered 8, after V lost 2 bases and J lost 2 bases. The DNA of the CDR3 is TGTGCCAGCAGCTTAGCCGGACAGGAATACACAGATACGCAGTATTTT. Encoded protein: CASSLAGQEYTDTQYF.

J is TRBJ1-4 and V is TRBV29-1, with 7 bases lining up with TRBD1. The CDR3 has 13 residues. V lost 4 bases and J lost 8; bases outside the gene matches: 7. Germline V CDR1 and CDR2: SQVTM, ANQGSEA. CDR3: CSVADRVEEKLFF. The DNA of the CDR3 is TGCAGCGTTGCCGACAGGGTTGAGGAAAAACTGTTTTTT.

The chain employs TRBV19 and TRBJ2-3; D gene uncertain. The ends were cut back, 3 bases at V and 0 bases at J, with 7 bases in the middle. Germline V lookup: CDR1 LNHDA, CDR2 SQIVND (reference sequence). CDR3 length: 14 residues. This chain's CDR3 is CASSIGSSTDTQYF. In DNA form, the CDR3 reads TGTGCCAGTAGTATTGGTTCTAGCACAGATACGCAGTATTTT.

The chain combines TRBV19 with TRBJ1-5; the D gene is possibly TRBD1 (6 bases). The CDR3 sequence is 16 residues long. Germline values: CDR1 LNHDA, CDR2 SQIVND (reference sequence). The V gene lost 7 bases and the J gene lost 3 bases, with 19 bases spanning the gap. CDR3: CASTQRGGMNNQPQHF. The CDR3 DNA is TGTGCCAGTACCCAAAGGGGGGGGATGAACAATCAGCCCCAGCATTTT.

This clone was counted a few times. The chain recombines TRBV5-8 with TRBJ1-6; tentatively, D is TRBD1 (6 bases). The germline V gene encodes CDR1 SGHTS and CDR2 YDEGEE. Trimming removed 4 bases at V and 10 bases at J, with 18 bases between. This CDR3 is 15 amino acids long. The CDR3 bases are TGTGCCAGCAGCGCGTTACAGGGCGGATTGTCACCCCTCCACTTT. Its translation is CASSALQGGLSPLHF.

The CDR3, as DNA: TGTGCCAGCAGCCAAGAGCAGCGGAACTCCTACAATGAGCAGTTCTTC. Translated: CASSQEQRNSYNEQFF. The chain employs TRBV4-2 and TRBJ2-1; possible D gene TRBD2, 5 bases. Germline CDR1 is LGHNA and CDR2 is YNFKEQ. Trimming pared 0 bases from V and 0 bases from J, leaving 9 bases between. The CDR3 extends over 16 amino acids.

This rearrangement joins TRBV19 to TRBJ2-2; 10 nucleotides line up with TRBD1. The CDR3 runs 16 residues. In germline, CDR1 is LNHDA, CDR2 SQIVND (reference sequence). V trimming: 5 bases; J trimming: 4 bases; junction bases outside the gene matches: 7. In nucleotides, the CDR3 is TGTGCCAGTAGTCCAAGACAGGGGGCATTCACCGGGGAGCTGTTTTTT. Translating it yields CASSPRQGAFTGELFF.

The chain recombines TRBV11-1 with TRBJ1-5, with D perhaps matching TRBD1 (6 bases). Trimming removed 5 bases at V and 6 bases at J, with 11 bases between. This CDR3 has 13 amino acids. Germline lookup yields CDR1 SGHAT and CDR2 FQDESV (reference sequence). The CDR3 bases are TGTGCCAGCAGCCACGGGGGCAGTCAGCCCCAGCATTTT. It codes for CASSHGGSQPQHF.

This clone was seen only a few times. The chain couples TRBV25-1 to TRBJ2-7; D may be TRBD1 (6 bases). The germline V gene has CDR1 MGHDK and CDR2 SYGVNS. CDR3 length equals 15 residues. The V gene lost 2 bases and the J gene lost 3 bases, with 14 bases spanning the gap. The CDR3 DNA reads TGTGCCAGCAGTGAAGGTTCAGGGGATATCTACGAGCAGTACTTC. Translating it yields CASSEGSGDIYEQYF.

The chain joins TRBV7-9 to TRBJ2-5, with TRBD1 identical over 10 bases. Unmatched junction bases numbered 5, after V lost 5 bases and J lost 2 bases. The CDR3 is made up of 15 amino acids. In germline, CDR1 is SEHNR, CDR2 FQNEAQ (reference sequence). CDR3 DNA: TGTGCCAGCAGCGGGACAGGGGAACTTCAAGAGACCCAGTACTTC. Its translation: CASSGTGELQETQYF.

The V gene is TRBV27, the J gene TRBJ2-1; D unresolved. Looked up from germline, CDR1 is MNHEY and CDR2 is SMNVEV (reference sequence). The CDR3 consists of 15 residues. V lost 2 bases to trimming and J lost 0 bases, with 8 bases between them. This chain's CDR3 is CASSLVFSSYNEQFF. In DNA, the CDR3 is TGTGCCAGCAGTTTAGTCTTCAGCTCCTACAATGAGCAGTTCTTC.

Concerning this clone: The sample carries other DNA sequences with the same CDR3. The V call is TRBV7-2, the J call TRBJ2-7, with D possibly called TRBD1 or TRBD2 (5 bases each). Germline CDR1 is SGHTA and CDR2 is FQGNSA. V dropped 1 base and J dropped 6 bases, with 7 bases sitting between them. The CDR3 extends over 12 amino acids. The CDR3 DNA sequence: TGTGCCAGCAGCTTAGGGGGGAGCGAGCAGTACTTC. Translating gives CASSLGGSEQYF.

This clone was found a few times. The V and J genes are TRBV19 and TRBJ2-1, with 13 bases aligning to TRBD2. Trimming took 3 bases from V and 9 from J; bases not matched to a gene: 5. CDR1 and CDR2 from the germline V gene are LNHDA and SQIVND (reference sequence). This CDR3 has 15 residues. As DNA, the CDR3 is TGTGCCAGTAGTATCGGACTAGCGGGAGCGGGTGAGCAGTTCTTC. This codes for CASSIGLAGAGEQFF.